This T cell receptor beta chain comes out of a study of CD8 T cells in ankylosing spondylitis. The germline V gene has CDR1 SQVTM and CDR2 ANQGSEA. This CDR3 is 16 amino acids long. V gave up 2 bases and J gave up 3 bases, with 20 bases separating them. Each CDR3 protein is one row after TCRdb ran MiXCR on the 5' RACE reads. The table lists 150,000 to 200,000 distinct CDR3 sequences, over 10% of them singletons. Findings of the study overall: Within matched ankylosing spondylitis synovial fluid, disease-linked clones were reportedly significantly enriched. Seemingly distinctive of ankylosing spondylitis blood was a TCR beta motif formed by eight highly homologous variants.

This clonotype was counted ten times or more. Its antigen is undetermined. The rearrangement uses TRBV29-1 and TRBJ2-7; D uncertain. The specimen sequenced was blood, either unsorted or a sorted T cell fraction (not recorded which). The clonotype was recovered from a female donor with ankylosing spondylitis or in good health (not recorded which). The CDR3 sequence is CSVESQVGFGIYEQYF. DNA of the CDR3: TGCAGCGTTGAAAGTCAGGTTGGGTTTGGGATCTACGAGCAGTACTTC.